The clone carrying this T cell receptor beta chain was recorded at least ten times. Its cognate antigen is unknown. This sample is drawn from a study of T-cell memory formation after mild COVID-19. Study details: Largely donor-specific sequence clusters came from a couple of donors. Study results and caveats: Of the contracting clones, CD4+ ones lay mainly in CM and EM, and CD8+ ones in EMRA. While clones contracting from day 15 to 85 were balanced between CD4 and CD8, later expanders leaned CD4+. Memory sampled before infection contained some responding clones, suggesting cross-reactive memory joined.

TCRdb re-analysed the 5' RACE reads in MiXCR, keeping a single row per CDR3 protein. The data show around 340,000 distinct CDR3 sequences, roughly 13% seen once. The TCR comes from a young man who had mild COVID-19 (a few samples of this study predate the infection). Cell type and time point are not known. Sequencing used PBMCs or a T cell subset sorted from them (not recorded which).

The CDR3 region is CASSLALQETQYF. The DNA of the CDR3 is TGTGCCAGCAGCTTAGCACTACAAGAGACCCAGTACTTC. The chain combines TRBV7-2 with TRBJ2-5; D is unclear. The V and J ends lost 0 bases and 2 bases respectively, with 4 bases between them. Germline V gene sequence: CDR1 SGHTA, CDR2 FQGNSA. The CDR3 contains 13 residues.